This T cell receptor beta chain was identified in a study of T cells in Graves' hyperthyroidism and ophthalmopathy. The TCR beta CDR3 regions underwent amplification using RNA transcripts as the source. The HTBI set primed first-round TCR CDR3 RT-PCR. A single record per CDR3 protein comes from TCRdb applying MiXCR to the multiplex PCR reads. The data show hundreds of thousands of distinct CDR3 sequences, about 15% seen once. J gave up 2 bases and V 5 bases, and 12 bases lay outside the gene matches. This CDR3 has 17 residues. Per the germline V gene, CDR1 is SEHNR and CDR2 is FQNEAQ (reference sequence).

Sequencing input: blood. This chain links TRBV7-9 with TRBJ2-3; 8 nucleotides match TRBD2. The clonotype comes from a man between 18 and 29 years old with Graves' ophthalmopathy. The CDR3 DNA sequence: TGTGCCAGCAGCCAAGTAGTGGCGGGAGGCATCACAGATACGCAGTATTTT. Protein sequence: CASSQVVAGGITDTQYF.